The 15 T cell receptor beta chains in this list originate from one sample, sequenced in a study of cytomegalovirus exposure and HLA in healthy donors. It was with 60 Vbeta and 13 Jbeta primers that the PCR ran. Sequenced by immunoSEQ multiplex PCR; TCRdb stores in-frame clones only, minus some. This sample yields about 180,000 clones, of which roughly 79% are seen a single time; over 4.5% belongs to the top ten. The specimen was PBMCs. These TCRs come from a young woman in good health and CMV-seropositive.

This chain joins TRBV7-2 and TRBJ2-3; 7 nucleotides agree with TRBD2. The CDR3 extends over 16 amino acids. Per germline, CDR1 SGHTA and CDR2 FQGNSA. J was trimmed by 1 base and V by 3 bases; bases with no gene match: 7. CDR3 bases: TGTGCCAGCAGCTTCATAAGTCGGGGGGGCACAGATACGCAGTATTTT. Translating gives CASSFISRGGTDTQYF. The full variable domain, with the rest looked up from reference TRBV7-2 and TRBJ2-3, is GAGVSQSPSNKVTEKGKDVELRCDPISGHTALYWYRQSLGQGLEFLIYFQGNSAPDKSGLPSDRFSAERTGGSVSTLTIQRTQQEDSAVYLCASSFISRGGTDTQYFGPGTRLTVL.

The chain couples TRBV4-1 to TRBJ1-1, with D perhaps matching TRBD1 (6 bases). Trimming removed 4 bases from V and 6 bases from J, with 15 bases in between. Germline CDR1 MGHRA, CDR2 YSYEKL. The CDR3 has 14 amino acids. The CDR3 DNA is TGCGCCAGCAGCCCGATTCAGGGGAGCGCTGAAGCTTTCTTT. As protein: CASSPIQGSAEAFF.

The V gene is TRBV2, the J gene TRBJ2-7; 11 nucleotides line up with TRBD2. The CDR3 has 11 amino acids. Germline values: CDR1 SNHLY, CDR2 FYNNEI. Written as DNA, the CDR3 is TGTACTAGCGGGGGAGGTCTCCAGCAGTACTTC. Translation gives CTSGGGLQQYF. The full variable domain, rest sourced from reference TRBV2 and TRBJ2-7, is EPEVTQTPSHQVTQMGQEVILRCVPISNHLYFYWYRQILGQKVEFLVSFYNNEISEKSEIFDDQFSVERPDGSNFTLKIRSTKLEDSAMYFCTSGGGLQQYFGPGTRLTVT.

The rearrangement joins TRBV11-2 to TRBJ1-6; the match to TRBD1 covers 9 bases. V trimming: 5 bases; J trimming: 9 bases; junction bases outside the gene matches: 14. From germline, CDR1 is SGHAT and CDR2 FQNNGV. CDR3 size: 17 residues. CDR3 region: CASSLRGGTGPRSPLHF. CDR3 DNA: TGTGCCAGCAGCCTCCGGGGGGGGACAGGGCCTCGTTCACCCCTCCACTTT. Full variable domain (missing parts from reference TRBV11-2 and TRBJ1-6): EAGVAQSPRYKIIEKRQSVAFWCNPISGHATLYWYQQILGQGPKLLIQFQNNGVVDDSQLPKDRFSAERLKGVDSTLKIQPAKLEDSAVYLCASSLRGGTGPRSPLHFGNGTRLTVT.

The CDR3 region is CASSQDDWREINEQYF. In nucleotides, the CDR3 is TGCGCCAGCAGCCAAGATGACTGGCGGGAGATCAACGAGCAGTACTTC. This chain joins TRBV4-1 and TRBJ2-7; TRBD2 aligns across 7 bases. Germline CDR1 reads MGHRA; CDR2 reads YSYEKL. V shed 0 bases, J shed 5 bases, and the junction held 10 bases outside the gene matches. The CDR3 runs to 16 residues.

This chain links TRBV27 with TRBJ2-5, with D unresolved. Per the germline V gene, CDR1 is MNHEY and CDR2 is SMNVEV (reference sequence). Trimming removed 8 bases at V and 3 bases at J, with 13 bases between. This CDR3 comprises 13 residues. In DNA form, the CDR3 reads TGTGCCAGCGGTCGAATACGAGAAGAGACCCAGTACTTC. Protein sequence: CASGRIREETQYF.

The V call is TRBV5-4, the J call TRBJ2-1, with D possibly being TRBD1 (5 bases). V gave up 4 bases and J gave up 12 bases, with 20 bases separating them. The CDR3 is made up of 14 amino acids. Germline CDR1 is SGHNT and CDR2 is YYREEE (reference sequence). In nucleotides, the CDR3 is TGTGCCAGCAGCACCCGCAGGGCCGAACACGGGCAGTTCTTC. It codes for CASSTRRAEHGQFF.

The chain links TRBV6-5 to TRBJ1-1, with 8 bases aligning to TRBD1. CDR3 size: 14 residues. Germline CDR1 reads MNHEY; CDR2 reads SVGAGI. Trimming took 6 bases from V and 0 from J; bases not matched to a gene: 3. For the CDR3, the DNA is TGTGCCAGCAGGCGGGACAGGTTGAACACTGAAGCTTTCTTT. This gives the protein CASRRDRLNTEAFF.

CDR3 in amino acids: CASKTGLAGYEQFF. CDR3 nucleotide sequence: TGTGCCAGTAAAACCGGACTAGCGGGGTATGAGCAGTTCTTC. This rearrangement joins TRBV19 to TRBJ2-1, with 12 bases lining up with TRBD2. J was trimmed by 8 bases and V by 7 bases; bases with no gene match: 6. The V gene's germline CDR1 is LNHDA and CDR2 SQIVND (reference sequence). There are 14 residues in the CDR3.

This clone was counted a few times. The rearrangement joins TRBV20-1 to TRBJ1-1, with D possibly TRBD1 on 5 matching bases. Trimming removed 6 bases at V and 11 bases at J, with 13 bases between. Germline loops: CDR1 DFQATT, CDR2 SNEGSKA (reference sequence). The CDR3 extends over 10 amino acids. CDR3 sequence: CSARGNSAFF. The CDR3 DNA reads TGCAGTGCCCGGGGGAATTCGGCTTTCTTT.

The V gene is TRBV5-5, the J gene TRBJ2-3, with D possibly TRBD1 on 6 matching bases. V gave up 2 bases and J gave up 0 bases, with 13 bases separating them. CDR3 length equals 16 residues. The germline gives CDR1 SGHKS, CDR2 YYEKEE (reference sequence). CDR3: CASSFLGGHSTDTQYF. Written as DNA, the CDR3 is TGTGCCAGCAGCTTTTTAGGGGGACACAGCACAGATACGCAGTATTTT.

The chain is built from TRBV13 and TRBJ1-1; a possible D gene is TRBD1 (5 bases). Trimming pared 5 bases from V and 8 bases from J, leaving 12 bases between. The CDR3 is 12 residues long. Germline loops: CDR1 PRHDT, CDR2 FYEKMQ (reference sequence). CDR3 region: CASSRQPSEAFF. For the CDR3, the DNA is TGTGCCAGCAGCCGACAGCCTTCGGAAGCTTTCTTT.

Regarding this clone: The sample has other DNA sequences that encode this CDR3 too. The chain is built from TRBV5-1 and TRBJ2-3; the match to TRBD2 covers 10 bases. CDR3 length equals 14 residues. V dropped 4 bases and J dropped 1; count of bases not matched to a gene: 0. From germline, CDR1 is SGHRS and CDR2 YFSETQ. The CDR3 nucleotides read TGCGCCAGCAGCCTAGCGGGGGGCACAGATACGCAGTATTTT. Translated: CASSLAGGTDTQYF. Full variable domain (remainder filled in from reference TRBV5-1 and TRBJ2-3): KAGVTQTPRYLIKTRGQQVTLSCSPISGHRSVSWYQQTPGQGLQFLFEYFSETQRNKGNFPGRFSGRQFSNSRSEMNVSTLELGDSALYLCASSLAGGTDTQYFGPGTRLTVL.

The rearrangement joins TRBV7-9 to TRBJ2-1; D unclear. CDR1 and CDR2 from the germline V gene are SEHNR and FQNEAQ (reference sequence). V lost 5 bases and J lost 9, with 11 bases in between. CDR3 size: 12 residues. CDR3 in amino acids: CASSGARPEQFF. Here the CDR3 DNA reads TGTGCCAGCAGCGGAGCGCGCCCTGAGCAGTTCTTC.

J is TRBJ1-2 and V is TRBV29-1; possible D gene TRBD1, 6 bases. Deletions cut 7 bases from V and 8 bases from J, with 17 bases between. This CDR3 spans 12 amino acids. Germline V CDR1 and CDR2: SQVTM, ANQGSEA. The CDR3 region is CSAVAGARGYTF. The DNA for the CDR3 is TGCAGCGCAGTAGCAGGGGCTAGGGGCTACACCTTC. Full variable domain (rest looked up from reference TRBV29-1 and TRBJ1-2): SAVISQKPSRDICQRGTSLTIQCQVDSQVTMMFWYRQQPGQSLTLIATANQGSEATYESGFVIDKFPISRPNLTFSTLTVSNMSPEDSSIYLCSAVAGARGYTFGSGTRLTVV.